These 3 T cell receptor beta chains were all obtained from the same sample, sequenced in a study of CD4 and CD8 cells across lung adenocarcinoma regions. Each CDR3 protein gets one entry after TCRdb re-called the PCR reads with MiXCR. The data show 6,000 to 8,000 distinct CDR3 sequences, about half seen once. Sequences were obtained from CD4+ T cells from the center of a lung tumor. Source of these receptors: a female donor with lung adenocarcinoma. The CD4 and CD8 labels of this study may be unreliable.

The chain carries TRBV6-4 and TRBJ2-3; 8 nucleotides match TRBD2. The CDR3 is 14 amino acids. Germline CDR1 reads MRHNA; CDR2 reads SNTAGT. The DNA for the CDR3 is TGTGCGGGCAGCGGGGGCCGTGACCAAGAGACCCAGTATTTT. The encoded protein is CAGSGGRDQETQYF.

The chain couples TRBV7-2 to TRBJ2-3, with D possibly matching TRBD2 (7 bases). V lost 6 bases, J lost 5 bases, and 21 bases lay in between. CDR3 size: 16 residues. Per the germline V gene, CDR1 is SGHTA and CDR2 is FQGNSA. CDR3 loop: CASRPDGGRGKDTQYF. The CDR3 nucleotides are TGTGCCAGCAGGCCGGACGGGGGGCGAGGGAAAGATACGCAGTATTTT.

This chain's CDR3 is CASSPGTSEADTQYF. CDR3 nucleotides: TGTGCCAGCAGCCCCGGGACTAGCGAGGCAGATACGCAGTATTTT. The V call is TRBV4-2, the J call TRBJ2-3, with TRBD2 identical over 10 bases. J was trimmed by 4 bases and V by 4 bases; bases with no gene match: 5. The CDR3 is 15 amino acids. Germline lookup yields CDR1 LGHNA and CDR2 YNFKEQ.